The rows below give T cell receptor beta chains drawn from one sample of a study of preoperative IRX-2 immunotherapy in early breast cancer. Assay used: immunoSEQ multiplex PCR; TCRdb lists only in-frame clones, some missing. The data show roughly 35,000 clones, with 90% to 95% seen just once and around 6.6% held by the top ten. The sample was gathered from a patient treated with IRX-2 immunotherapy. The receptors originated from a human donor with breast cancer. Both conserved end residues are part of each CDR3. The D gene is left open where the match is weak. Rows may omit the clone size; those that give it use once, few, many or a size class.

-	TRBV5-4	-	13	TRBJ2-1	TGTGCCAGCAGTAGAACCCCTAGCGATGAGCAGTTCTTC	CASSRTPSDEQFF
-	TRBV5-1	-	15	TRBJ2-2	TGCGCCAGCGGGGTTGGACAGCCGAACACCGGGGAGCTGTTTTTT	CASGVGQPNTGELFF
-	TRBV15	-	13	TRBJ2-7	TGTGCCACGTCTCGAGGGACCTCCTACGAGCAGTACTTC	CATSRGTSYEQYF
-	TRBV10-2	TRBD2	15	TRBJ2-5	TGCGCCAGCACCCCCCTGGCGGGAGGGCCTGGGACCCAGTACTTC	CASTPLAGGPGTQYF
-	TRBV30	TRBD2	16	TRBJ2-1	TGTGCCTGGAGTGCTCCCTCTAGCGGGGCTTACAATGAGCAGTTCTTC	CAWSAPSSGAYNEQFF
-	TRBV5-1	TRBD1	15	TRBJ2-3	TGCGCCAGCAGCTTGGGGGGACAGGGGACCGGTACGCAGTATTTT	CASSLGGQGTGTQYF
few	TRBV19	-	15	TRBJ1-4	TGTGCCAGTAGTAGGAGACAGCGATCTAATGAAAAACTGTTTTTT	CASSRRQRSNEKLFF
-	TRBV5-1	TRBD1	15	TRBJ2-3	TGCGCCAGCAGCCCCCACGGACAGGGCGGAGATACGCAGTATTTT	CASSPHGQGGDTQYF
-	TRBV18	-	13	TRBJ2-5	TGTGCCAGCTCACCAATGGCCCAAGAGACCCAGTACTTC	CASSPMAQETQYF
-	TRBV7-3	-	16	TRBJ2-3	TGTGCCAGCAGCTTAAGCCAAAACCTGGGAGGCGATACGCAGTATTTT	CASSLSQNLGGDTQYF
-	TRBV11-3	TRBD1	12	TRBJ1-2	TGTGCCAGCAGCCAGGGGGACGGAGGCTACACCTTC	CASSQGDGGYTF
-	TRBV6-5	-	14	TRBJ2-2	TGTGCCAGCAGTTACTCGATTGTTCAGGGGCAGCTGTTTTTT	CASSYSIVQGQLFF
-	TRBV5-8	-	15	TRBJ2-5	TGTGCCAGCAGCTTGGAAGGGGTGTACCAAGAGACCCAGTACTTC	CASSLEGVYQETQYF
-	TRBV27	TRBD2	17	TRBJ2-5	TGTGCCAGCAGTTTAGGGTCTAGCGGGAGGTGGAGAGAGACCCAGTACTTC	CASSLGSSGRWRETQYF
once	TRBV7-7	-	13	TRBJ2-7	TGTGCTAGCAGCTTCAACGGAGGTTACGAGCAGTACTTC	CASSFNGGYEQYF
once	TRBV11-3	-	13	TRBJ2-2	TGTGCCAGCAGCGGAAAATCCCCCGGGGAGCTGTTTTTT	CASSGKSPGELFF
-	TRBV2	-	10	TRBJ2-7	TGTGCCAGCGCCGCCAACGAGCAGTACTTC	CASAANEQYF
-	TRBV5-6	-	15	TRBJ1-4	TGTGCCAGCAGCGCTTTGGGGGGCTCTAATGAAAAACTGTTTTTT	CASSALGGSNEKLFF
-	TRBV6-4	TRBD1	14	TRBJ2-7	TGTGCCAGCAGTGCCGGGACAGGGTCCTACGAGCAGTACTTC	CASSAGTGSYEQYF
-	TRBV10-2	-	12	TRBJ1-1	TGCGCCAGCAGTGCGGGTTCCCCTGAAGCTTTCTTT	CASSAGSPEAFF
-	TRBV11-2	-	14	TRBJ2-5	TGTGCCAGCAGCTTGGGCCGGGGCCAAGAGACCCAGTACTTC	CASSLGRGQETQYF
-	TRBV9	TRBD1	16	TRBJ2-1	TGTGCCAGCAGCGCTAGACAGGGGGCCTCCTACAATGAGCAGTTCTTC	CASSARQGASYNEQFF
once	TRBV5-1	TRBD2	14	TRBJ2-1	TGCGCCAGCAGCTTAGCGGGGGCCTACAATGAGCAGTTCTTC	CASSLAGAYNEQFF
-	TRBV5-1	TRBD1	17	TRBJ2-1	TGCGCCAGCAGCTTGGTCGGCAGGGGGCGGGGTATTCATGAGCAGTTCTTC	CASSLVGRGRGIHEQFF
-	TRBV4-1	TRBD2	17	TRBJ2-1	TGCGCCAGCAGCTTACACCGGGACTACAGCTCCTACAATGAGCAGTTCTTC	CASSLHRDYSSYNEQFF
once	TRBV29-1	-	12	TRBJ1-1	TGCAGCGTTGCGTCCGTGAACACTGAAGCTTTCTTT	CSVASVNTEAFF
-	TRBV27	-	14	TRBJ2-7	TGTGCCAGCCGAAAAGCGGGCCCCTCCTACGAGCAGTACTTC	CASRKAGPSYEQYF
once	TRBV5-1	TRBD2	16	TRBJ2-5	TGCGCCAGCAGCTTGGTAACTAGCGGGGCGCAAGAGACCCAGTACTTC	CASSLVTSGAQETQYF
-	TRBV7-2	TRBD2	15	TRBJ2-1	TGTGCCAGCAGCTTGCCGGGACTACCCCTAAATGAGCAGTTCTTC	CASSLPGLPLNEQFF
few	TRBV5-1	-	14	TRBJ2-7	TGCGCCAGCAGCTCACAGGGTCAGTCCTACGAGCAGTACTTC	CASSSQGQSYEQYF
-	TRBV4-1	-	13	TRBJ1-2	TGCGCCAGCAGCCAAGACCGGCAACTTGGCTACACCTTC	CASSQDRQLGYTF
-	TRBV5-1	-	13	TRBJ1-5	TGCGCCAGCAGCTTAGCAGGGGATCAGCCCCAGCATTTT	CASSLAGDQPQHF
-	TRBV19	-	15	TRBJ1-2	TGTGCCAGTAGTTCGTTGGGACGACGTGTCTATGGCTACACCTTC	CASSSLGRRVYGYTF
-	TRBV19	-	12	TRBJ2-3	TGTGCCAGTAGCCTGACGGCAGATACGCAGTATTTT	CASSLTADTQYF
-	TRBV18	-	13	TRBJ1-1	TGTGCCACCACAGGGCGGGTTGGCACTGAAGCTTTCTTT	CATTGRVGTEAFF
-	TRBV4-3	TRBD1	15	TRBJ2-7	TGCGCCAGCTCCGTCGGACAGGGGGTACTCAACGAGCAGTACTTC	CASSVGQGVLNEQYF
-	TRBV6-5	-	14	TRBJ1-5	TGTGCCAGCACGACCCGTCGGGGCAATCAGCCCCAGCATTTT	CASTTRRGNQPQHF
-	TRBV5-6	TRBD2	16	TRBJ2-3	TGTGCCAGCAGCTACCTAGCGGGGGGCGCGACAGATACGCAGTATTTT	CASSYLAGGATDTQYF
few	TRBV18	-	13	TRBJ1-2	TGTGCCAGCTCATCGTCGGTGAGCATGGGCTACACCTTC	CASSSSVSMGYTF